The rows below give T cell receptor beta chains drawn from one sample of a study of OX40 agonist ivuxolimab in advanced cancers. TCRdb's copy holds only in-frame clones and misses some; the assay was immunoSEQ multiplex PCR. Seen here are roughly 50,000 clones, about 87% observed once, and the top ten hold approximately 10%. This material consisted of CD4+ or CD8+ T cells sorted from blood, taken in a trial of the OX40 agonist ivuxolimab. The receptors come from an adult with an advanced solid tumor such as melanoma, head and neck, liver or kidney cancer. Both conserved end residues are part of each CDR3. The D gene is left open where the match is weak. Rows may omit the clone size; those that give it use once, few, many or a size class.

CASSEDQLGYEQYF TGTGCCAGCAGTGAGGATCAGCTAGGCTACGAGCAGTACTTC TRBJ2-7 NA TRBV2 NA
CASSQDRQGSSFF TGTGCCAGCAGCCAAGATCGGCAGGGATCCTCTTTCTTT TRBJ1-1 NA TRBV4-2 NA
CASDSTGEETQYF TGTGCTAGTGATTCCACAGGGGAAGAGACCCAGTACTTC TRBJ2-5 NA TRBV12-5 TRBD1
CASSAPGPWAGELFF TGTGCCAGCAGCGCCCCGGGTCCATGGGCCGGGGAGCTGTTTTTT TRBJ2-2 NA TRBV7-3 NA
CSVVRKDRESPSYEQYF TGCAGCGTTGTTCGAAAGGACCGGGAGTCACCCTCCTACGAGCAGTACTTC TRBJ2-7 NA TRBV29-1 NA
CASSATGQNTEAFF TGTGCCAGCAGCGCAACCGGGCAGAACACTGAAGCTTTCTTT TRBJ1-1 NA TRBV9 NA
CASSPPSQTSYGYTF TGTGCCAGCTCACCACCGTCCCAGACAAGCTATGGCTACACCTTC TRBJ1-2 NA TRBV18 NA
CAWRPPGGTEAFF TGTGCCTGGAGGCCCCCAGGGGGTACTGAAGCTTTCTTT TRBJ1-1 NA TRBV30 TRBD1
CASSYSLTDRGAEAFF TGTGCCAGCAGTTACTCTCTTACCGACAGGGGTGCTGAAGCTTTCTTT TRBJ1-1 few TRBV6-5 TRBD1
CASSSLDGFFGNTIYF TGTGCCAGCAGTTCCTTGGACGGTTTTTTTGGAAACACCATATATTTT TRBJ1-3 NA TRBV27 NA
CASSGQGLSEKLFF TGTGCCAGCAGTGGACAGGGGTTGAGTGAAAAACTGTTTTTT TRBJ1-4 NA TRBV5-6 TRBD1
CASSLSPGMNTEAFF TGTGCCAGCAGTTTATCTCCAGGGATGAACACTGAAGCTTTCTTT TRBJ1-1 NA TRBV27 NA
CASSVLGGYEQYF TGTGCCAGCAGCGTCCTGGGGGGGTACGAGCAGTACTTC TRBJ2-7 NA TRBV13 TRBD2
CASSLDFGDQETQYF TGTGCCAGCAGCTTAGATTTCGGGGACCAAGAGACCCAGTACTTC TRBJ2-5 few TRBV11-2 NA
CASSARQGGPYEQYF TGCGCCAGCAGCGCTAGACAGGGAGGTCCCTACGAGCAGTACTTC TRBJ2-7 NA TRBV4-3 NA
CSVEENGRSPYEQYF TGCAGCGTTGAAGAGAACGGGAGGTCCCCCTACGAGCAGTACTTC TRBJ2-7 NA TRBV29-1 TRBD2
CASSANRDRGDGYTF TGTGCCAGCAGCGCGAATCGGGACAGGGGGGATGGCTACACCTTC TRBJ1-2 NA TRBV2 TRBD1
CASSLNGGLGTEAFF TGTGCCAGCAGCTTAAACGGAGGTCTGGGCACTGAAGCTTTCTTT TRBJ1-1 NA TRBV7-3 NA
CASSLVGLVNYGYTF TGTGCCAGCAGCTTAGTGGGTCTGGTAAACTATGGCTACACCTTC TRBJ1-2 few TRBV7-9 NA
CACEGTLSSYNSPLHF TGTGCCTGCGAGGGGACCCTAAGCTCCTATAATTCACCCCTCCACTTT TRBJ1-6 once TRBV30 NA
CASSFRTSGTQYF TGTGCCAGCAGCTTCCGGACTAGCGGTACGCAGTATTTT TRBJ2-3 NA TRBV11-2 TRBD2
CASGHARTASYSNQPQHF TGTGCTAGTGGCCACGCCCGGACAGCTAGTTATAGCAATCAGCCCCAGCATTTT TRBJ1-5 NA TRBV12-5 NA
CSIRTYNTEAFF TGCAGCATACGGACATATAACACTGAAGCTTTCTTT TRBJ1-1 NA TRBV29-1 NA
CSVEKGPYEQYF TGCAGCGTTGAGAAAGGACCCTACGAGCAGTACTTC TRBJ2-7 NA TRBV29-1 NA
CASSYGGLDGYEQYF TGTGCCAGCAGTTATGGGGGGCTCGACGGCTACGAGCAGTACTTC TRBJ2-7 once TRBV6-5 NA
CASSWEGHGYTF TGTGCCAGCAGTTGGGAGGGTCATGGCTACACCTTC TRBJ1-2 NA TRBV6-5 NA
CASSYKGAGGETQYF TGTGCCAGCAGTTACAAAGGAGCGGGAGGGGAGACCCAGTACTTC TRBJ2-5 NA TRBV27 TRBD2
CASTWAMNTEAFF TGTGCCAGCACTTGGGCCATGAACACTGAAGCTTTCTTT TRBJ1-1 NA TRBV6-5 NA
CASRSTGTTAYNEQFF TGCGCCAGCAGAAGTACCGGGACTACCGCATACAATGAGCAGTTCTTC TRBJ2-1 NA TRBV4-1 TRBD2
CASSERQGWETEAFF TGTGCCAGCAGTGAGCGGCAGGGGTGGGAGACTGAAGCTTTCTTT TRBJ1-1 once TRBV6-1 NA
CASSLRPGRGMGDTEAFF TGTGCCAGCAGCCTCCGCCCGGGGAGGGGGATGGGAGACACTGAAGCTTTCTTT TRBJ1-1 NA TRBV11-3 NA
CASSRDRLSPLPGNTEAFF TGTGCCAGCAGCCGGGACAGATTATCTCCCCTTCCGGGGAACACTGAAGCTTTCTTT TRBJ1-1 NA TRBV7-6 TRBD1
CASRQDRGDGYTF TGTGCCAGCAGACAGGACAGGGGAGATGGCTACACCTTC TRBJ1-2 once TRBV6-1 TRBD1
CASSERSGTGGLQGYGYTF TGTGCCAGCAGCGAGAGATCCGGGACAGGGGGCCTCCAGGGGTATGGCTACACCTTC TRBJ1-2 NA TRBV9 TRBD1
CASSYGTPYNSPLHF TGTGCCAGCAGTTACGGGACACCCTATAATTCACCCCTCCACTTT TRBJ1-6 NA TRBV6-5 NA
CASTGSNYGYTF TGTGCCAGCACCGGCTCGAACTATGGCTACACCTTC TRBJ1-2 medium-sized TRBV7-9 NA
CASSFPASGGNEKLFF TGTGCCAGCAGTTTTCCCGCCTCAGGGGGGAATGAAAAACTGTTTTTT TRBJ1-4 NA TRBV7-2 TRBD1
CASSLPDRGGEQYF TGTGCCAGCAGCTTGCCGGACAGGGGCGGCGAGCAGTACTTC TRBJ2-7 NA TRBV5-4 TRBD1
CASSLSTYSGGGYNEQFF TGTGCCAGCAGCTTATCCACTTATAGCGGGGGGGGCTACAATGAGCAGTTCTTC TRBJ2-1 NA TRBV11-3 TRBD2
CASGSGPQETQYF TGTGCCAGCGGGTCCGGACCTCAAGAGACCCAGTACTTC TRBJ2-5 NA TRBV5-6 NA
CASSVDGDPYYGYTF TGTGCCAGCAGCGTAGATGGGGATCCCTACTATGGCTACACCTTC TRBJ1-2 NA TRBV9 NA
CASEGPSGRYSYEQYF TGTGCCAGCGAAGGGCCAAGCGGGCGGTACTCCTACGAGCAGTACTTC TRBJ2-7 NA TRBV2 NA
CASSSHSPGDNEQFF TGTGCCAGCAGCTCACATTCCCCGGGGGACAATGAGCAGTTCTTC TRBJ2-1 NA TRBV7-9 NA
CASSLDSEAFF TGCGCCAGCAGCTTGGACAGTGAAGCTTTCTTT TRBJ1-1 NA TRBV5-1 NA
CAWILPGGEWNSPLHF TGTGCCTGGATCCTCCCCGGGGGAGAGTGGAATTCACCCCTCCACTTT TRBJ1-6 NA TRBV30 NA
CASSPRTSGEISTDTQYF TGTGCCAGCAGCCCCCGGACTAGCGGGGAAATAAGCACAGATACGCAGTATTTT TRBJ2-3 NA TRBV9 TRBD2
CASSGLMITLSRTEAFF TGTGCCAGCAGCGGGTTAATGATTACCCTAAGCCGGACTGAAGCTTTCTTT TRBJ1-1 NA TRBV5-6 NA
CASTLGTGRGDTEAFF TGTGCCAGCACCCTCGGGACAGGTCGCGGGGACACTGAAGCTTTCTTT TRBJ1-1 NA TRBV28 TRBD1
CASSLDRTPWPDTQYF TGCGCCAGCAGCTTGGACCGGACCCCCTGGCCAGATACGCAGTATTTT TRBJ2-3 NA TRBV5-1 NA
CASTPDRGGGDAGELFF TGTGCCAGCACCCCCGATCGGGGTGGGGGGGACGCCGGGGAGCTGTTTTTT TRBJ2-2 NA TRBV13 TRBD2
CASSVEGSAAYEQYF TGTGCCAGCAGCGTAGAGGGTAGCGCCGCCTACGAGCAGTACTTC TRBJ2-7 NA TRBV9 NA